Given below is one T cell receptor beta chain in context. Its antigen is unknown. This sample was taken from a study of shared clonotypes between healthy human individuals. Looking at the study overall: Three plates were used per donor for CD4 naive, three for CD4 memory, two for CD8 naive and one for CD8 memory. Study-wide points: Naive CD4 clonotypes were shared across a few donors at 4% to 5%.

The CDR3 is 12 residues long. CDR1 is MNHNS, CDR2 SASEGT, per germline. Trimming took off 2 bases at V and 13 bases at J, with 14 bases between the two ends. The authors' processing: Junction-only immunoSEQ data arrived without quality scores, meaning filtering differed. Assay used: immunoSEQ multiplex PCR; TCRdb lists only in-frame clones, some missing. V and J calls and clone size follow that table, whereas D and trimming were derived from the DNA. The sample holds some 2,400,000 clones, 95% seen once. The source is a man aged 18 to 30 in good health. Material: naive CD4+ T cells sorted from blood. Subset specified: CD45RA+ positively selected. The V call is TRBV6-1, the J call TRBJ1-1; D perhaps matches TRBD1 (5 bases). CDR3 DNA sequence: TGTGCCAGCAGTGAAAGCGGGGGGTCAGGTTTCTTT. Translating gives CASSESGGSGFF.